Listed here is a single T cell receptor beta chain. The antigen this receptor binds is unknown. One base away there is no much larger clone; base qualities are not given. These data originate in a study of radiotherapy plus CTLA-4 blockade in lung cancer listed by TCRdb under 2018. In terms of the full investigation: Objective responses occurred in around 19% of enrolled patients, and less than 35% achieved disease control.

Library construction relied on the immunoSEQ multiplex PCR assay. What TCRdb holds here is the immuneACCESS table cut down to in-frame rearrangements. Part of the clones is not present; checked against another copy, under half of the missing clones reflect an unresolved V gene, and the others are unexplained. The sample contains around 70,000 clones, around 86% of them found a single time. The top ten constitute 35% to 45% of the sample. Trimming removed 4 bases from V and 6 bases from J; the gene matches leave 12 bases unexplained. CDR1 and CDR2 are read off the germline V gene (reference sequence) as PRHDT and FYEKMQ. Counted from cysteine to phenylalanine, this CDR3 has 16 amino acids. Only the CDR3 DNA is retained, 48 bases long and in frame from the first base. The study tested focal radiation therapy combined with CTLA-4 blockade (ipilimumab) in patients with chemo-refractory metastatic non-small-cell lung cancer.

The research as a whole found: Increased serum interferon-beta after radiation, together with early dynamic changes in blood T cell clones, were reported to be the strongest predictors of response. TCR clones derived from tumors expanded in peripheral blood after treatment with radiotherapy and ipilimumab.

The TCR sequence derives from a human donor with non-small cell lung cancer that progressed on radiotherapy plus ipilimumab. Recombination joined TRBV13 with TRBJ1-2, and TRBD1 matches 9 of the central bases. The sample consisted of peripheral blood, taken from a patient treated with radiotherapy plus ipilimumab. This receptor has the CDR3 CASSSLPGQGYDGYTF. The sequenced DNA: TGTGCCAGCAGCTCCCTACCGGGACAGGGTTATGATGGCTACACCTTC. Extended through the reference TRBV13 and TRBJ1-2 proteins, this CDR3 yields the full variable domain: AAGVIQSPRHLIKEKRETATLKCYPIPRHDTVYWYQQGPGQDPQFLISFYEKMQSDKGSIPDRFSAQQFSDYHSELNMSSLELGDSALYFCASSSLPGQGYDGYTFGSGTRLTVV.